The clone carrying this T cell receptor (beta chain) has a single count. Its cognate antigen is unknown. CDR1 is SGHAT and CDR2 is FQDESV in the germline V gene (reference sequence). The CDR3 spans 12 residues. V shed 1 base and J shed 5 bases, with 5 bases lying between them. Time point in this sample: newly diagnosed GD, antithyroid drugs for less than 3 months. Following extraction of RNA from PBMCs, that RNA was used to make the TCR library. The patients were enrolled through endocrinology in Xi'an, China. Peripheral blood, around 10 milliliters of it, was drawn into EDTA tubes. These data are taken from a study of regulatory T cells in long-lasting Graves disease. Study results and limitations: Reduced TCR diversity was observed in persistent Graves' patients versus newly diagnosed patients.

Researchers made TCR beta libraries by using iRepertoire HTBI primers and running Arm-PCR on CDR3 regions. TCRdb redid the calling of the multiplex PCR reads with MiXCR, one entry per CDR3 protein. The sample comprises 200,000 to 250,000 distinct CDR3 sequences, around 19% of which are singletons, and approximately 24% rests with the top ten. The source was peripheral blood mononuclear cells (PBMCs), collected at new diagnosis, from a patient treated with antithyroid drugs. The chain uses TRBV11-1 and TRBJ1-1; D uncertain. The clonotype comes from a female donor with Graves disease. The CDR3 reads CASSLGWTEAFF. CDR3 DNA: TGTGCCAGCAGCTTAGGCTGGACTGAAGCTTTCTTT. The entire variable domain, with the rest obtained from reference TRBV11-1 and TRBJ1-1, is as follows: EAEVAQSPRYKITEKSQAVAFWCDPISGHATLYWYRQILGQGPELLVQFQDESVVDDSQLPKDRFSAERLKGVDSTLKIQPAELGDSAMYLCASSLGWTEAFFGQGTRLTVV.